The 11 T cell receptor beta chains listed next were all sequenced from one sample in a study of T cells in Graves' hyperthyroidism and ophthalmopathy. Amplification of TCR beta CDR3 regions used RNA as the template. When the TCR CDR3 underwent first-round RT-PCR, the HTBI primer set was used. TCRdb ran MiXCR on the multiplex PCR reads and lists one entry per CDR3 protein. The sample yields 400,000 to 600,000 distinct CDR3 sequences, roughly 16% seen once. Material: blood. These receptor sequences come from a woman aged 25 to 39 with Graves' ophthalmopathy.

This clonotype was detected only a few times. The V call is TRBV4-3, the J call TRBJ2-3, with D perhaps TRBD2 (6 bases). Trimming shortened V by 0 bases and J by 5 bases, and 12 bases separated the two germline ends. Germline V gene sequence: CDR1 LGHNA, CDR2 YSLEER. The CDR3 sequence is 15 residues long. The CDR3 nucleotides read TGCGCCAGCAGCCAAGAATGGCAGGGAGGAGATACGCAGTATTTT. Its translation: CASSQEWQGGDTQYF.

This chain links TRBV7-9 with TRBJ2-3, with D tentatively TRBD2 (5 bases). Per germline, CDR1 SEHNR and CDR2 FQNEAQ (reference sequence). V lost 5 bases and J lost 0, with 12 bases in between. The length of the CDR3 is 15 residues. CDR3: CASSPPRGSTDTQYF. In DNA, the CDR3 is TGTGCCAGCAGCCCCCCTCGAGGGAGCACAGATACGCAGTATTTT.

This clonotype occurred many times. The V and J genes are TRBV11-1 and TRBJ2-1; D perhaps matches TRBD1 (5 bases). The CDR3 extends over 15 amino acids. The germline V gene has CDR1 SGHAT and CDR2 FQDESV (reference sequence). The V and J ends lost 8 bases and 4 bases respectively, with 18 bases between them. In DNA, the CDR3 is TGTGCCAGCTCCAACCGTCAGGGTCTGTACAATGAGCAGTTCTTC. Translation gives CASSNRQGLYNEQFF.

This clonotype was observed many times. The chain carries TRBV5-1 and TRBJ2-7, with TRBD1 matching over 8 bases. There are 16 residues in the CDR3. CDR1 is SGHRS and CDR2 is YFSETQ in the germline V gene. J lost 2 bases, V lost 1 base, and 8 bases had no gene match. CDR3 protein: CASSLTGVGQAYEQYF. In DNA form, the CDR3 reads TGCGCCAGCAGCTTGACAGGAGTGGGACAGGCCTACGAGCAGTACTTC. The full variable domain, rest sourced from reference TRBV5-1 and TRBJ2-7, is KAGVTQTPRYLIKTRGQQVTLSCSPISGHRSVSWYQQTPGQGLQFLFEYFSETQRNKGNFPGRFSGRQFSNSRSEMNVSTLELGDSALYLCASSLTGVGQAYEQYFGPGTRLTVT.

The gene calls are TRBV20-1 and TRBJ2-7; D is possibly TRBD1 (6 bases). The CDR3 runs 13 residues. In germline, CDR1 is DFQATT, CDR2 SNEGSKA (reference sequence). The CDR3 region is CSRQDPATYEQYF. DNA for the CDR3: TGCAGCAGACAGGACCCCGCGACCTACGAGCAGTACTTC.

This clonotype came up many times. This CDR3 is CASSDASGTSSYNEQFF. The CDR3 bases are TGCGCCAGCAGTGATGCTAGCGGGACGAGCTCCTACAATGAGCAGTTCTTC. This chain joins TRBV10-1 and TRBJ2-1; 9 bases match TRBD2. The CDR3 loop spans 17 amino acids. The trim removed 3 bases at V and 0 bases at J, leaving 6 bases unmatched. Germline CDR1 WNHNN, CDR2 SYGVQD (reference sequence).

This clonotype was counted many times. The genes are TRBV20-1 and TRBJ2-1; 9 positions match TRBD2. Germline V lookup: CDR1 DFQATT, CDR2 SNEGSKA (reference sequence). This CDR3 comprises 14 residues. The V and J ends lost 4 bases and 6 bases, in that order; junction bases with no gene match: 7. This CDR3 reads CSATVQRGVNEQFF. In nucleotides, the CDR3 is TGCAGTGCTACAGTGCAGCGGGGGGTCAATGAGCAGTTCTTC.

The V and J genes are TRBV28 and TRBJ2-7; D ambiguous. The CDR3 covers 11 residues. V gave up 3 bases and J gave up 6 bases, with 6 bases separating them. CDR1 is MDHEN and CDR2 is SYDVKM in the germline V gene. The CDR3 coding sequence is TGTGCCAGCAGTTTCTTATCCGAGCAGTACTTC. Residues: CASSFLSEQYF.

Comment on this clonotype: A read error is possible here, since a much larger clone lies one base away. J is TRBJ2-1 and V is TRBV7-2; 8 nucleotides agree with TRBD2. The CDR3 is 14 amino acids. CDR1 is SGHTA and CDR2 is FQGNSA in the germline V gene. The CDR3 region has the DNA TGTGCCAACAGCTCGGGACTAGTTGTAGATGAGCAGTTCTTC. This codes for CANSSGLVVDEQFF.

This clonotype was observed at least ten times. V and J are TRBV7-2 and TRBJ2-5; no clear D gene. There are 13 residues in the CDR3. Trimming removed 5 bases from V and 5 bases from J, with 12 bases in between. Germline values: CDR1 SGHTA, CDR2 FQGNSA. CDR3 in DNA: TGTGCCAGCAGCCCAGAGCGTGCTGAGACCCAGTACTTC. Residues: CASSPERAETQYF.

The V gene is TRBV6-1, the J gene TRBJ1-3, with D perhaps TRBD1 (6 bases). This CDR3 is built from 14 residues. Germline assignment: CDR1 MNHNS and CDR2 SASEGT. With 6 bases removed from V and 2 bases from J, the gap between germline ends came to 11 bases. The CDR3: CASSRGTTGNTIYF. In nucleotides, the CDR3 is TGTGCCAGCAGCCGCGGGACAACTGGAAACACCATATATTTT.